One and the same sample provided the 16 T cell receptor beta chains below, sequenced in a study of follicular helper T cells after annual influenza vaccination. Clones were read by immunoSEQ multiplex PCR, and TCRdb kept only the in-frame ones, dropping some. This table holds some 2,000 clones, around 84% found once. Noted time point: 2015-2016 season, 7 days after influenza vaccination. The sequenced sample was CXCR5+ CD38- circulating T follicular helper cells from blood, obtained 7 days after influenza vaccination. Regarding subset: circulating Tfh, non-naive CD4+CXCR5+PD-1+ (ICOS+CD38+ or ICOS-CD38-). The receptors stem from an adult who received the influenza vaccine.

This clone has more than one count but fewer than ten. The chain carries TRBV18 and TRBJ1-1, with no clear D. Trimming pared 0 bases from V and 4 bases from J, leaving 15 bases between. CDR1 and CDR2 from the germline V gene are KGHSH and LQKENI. The CDR3 loop spans 16 amino acids. The CDR3 coding sequence is TGTGCCAGCTCACCACCTCAGAGGGCAAGCCCCACTGAAGCTTTCTTT. Its translation: CASSPPQRASPTEAFF.

V usage is TRBV18 and J usage is TRBJ2-4; a weak D match, TRBD2 (5 bases). Trimming took off 2 bases at V and 4 bases at J, with 6 bases between the two ends. CDR3 length equals 13 residues. Germline lookup yields CDR1 KGHSH and CDR2 LQKENI. Here the CDR3 reads CASSPGEKNIQYF. The CDR3 DNA follows: TGTGCCAGCTCACCAGGGGAGAAAAACATTCAGTACTTC.

The chain recombines TRBV6-1 with TRBJ2-5; 8 bases align to TRBD1. Germline loops: CDR1 MNHNS, CDR2 SASEGT. The V and J ends lost 6 bases and 5 bases, in that order; junction bases with no gene match: 8. The CDR3 contains 14 residues. DNA of the CDR3: TGTGCCAGCAGCCTTGGGACAGGCAAGGAGACCCAGTACTTC. As protein: CASSLGTGKETQYF.

V and J are TRBV7-9 and TRBJ1-2, with D unresolved. V was shortened by 2 bases and J by 4 bases, with 5 bases between the two germline ends. The CDR3 has 12 residues. CDR1 SEHNR and CDR2 FQNEAQ come from the germline V gene (reference sequence). The CDR3 reads CASSLKGYGYTF. The CDR3 region has the DNA TGTGCCAGCAGCTTAAAGGGCTATGGCTACACCTTC.

The rearrangement links TRBV25-1 to TRBJ2-2; 8 nucleotides line up with TRBD1. Germline lookup yields CDR1 MGHDK and CDR2 SYGVNS. V lost 4 bases and J lost 1; bases outside the gene matches: 5. CDR3 length equals 16 residues. This CDR3 is CASSAITGGNTGELFF. The CDR3 DNA follows: TGTGCCAGCAGTGCGATCACAGGGGGGAACACCGGGGAGCTGTTTTTT.

This chain links TRBV30 with TRBJ2-1, with 7 bases aligning to TRBD2. J gave up 5 bases and V 7 bases, and 14 bases lay outside the gene matches. This CDR3 region has 15 residues. CDR1 is GTSNPN, CDR2 SVGIG, per germline (reference sequence). The CDR3 is CAFGGGAGSHNEQFF. The DNA for the CDR3 is TGTGCCTTTGGGGGGGGAGCGGGATCCCACAATGAGCAGTTCTTC.

The chain recombines TRBV19 with TRBJ1-1; D is ambiguous. The CDR3 has 15 residues. V lost 7 bases, J lost 5 bases, and 20 bases lay in between. Germline lookup yields CDR1 LNHDA and CDR2 SQIVND (reference sequence). The CDR3 DNA reads TGTGCCAGTAAGCCTGCGGGCAGTAAAGGTACTGAAGCTTTCTTT. This translates into CASKPAGSKGTEAFF.

This chain links TRBV7-2 with TRBJ2-1, with D perhaps assigned TRBD1 or TRBD2 (5 bases each). V was shortened by 3 bases and J by 10 bases, with 10 bases between the two germline ends. The CDR3 totals 12 residues. Germline lookup yields CDR1 SGHTA and CDR2 FQGNSA. The CDR3 nucleotides read TGTGCCAGCAGCTTCAAGGGACGGGAGCAGTTCTTC. Translating gives CASSFKGREQFF.

The genes are TRBV7-3 and TRBJ2-1; 7 bases map to TRBD2. The CDR3 runs 17 residues. With V trimmed by 0 bases and J by 5 bases, 10 bases remained unmatched. The germline V gene encodes CDR1 SGHTA and CDR2 FQGTGA. CDR3 bases: TGTGCCAGCAGCTTAACGCGGGCGAGCGGGAAGAACAATGAGCAGTTCTTC. This codes for CASSLTRASGKNNEQFF.

The chain is built from TRBV5-1 and TRBJ2-3; D gene ambiguous. CDR1 is SGHRS, CDR2 YFSETQ, per germline. The CDR3 covers 14 residues. The V and J ends lost 0 bases and 2 bases respectively, with 7 bases between them. CDR3 DNA: TGCGCCAGCAGCTTGGGTGGCTCCACAGATACGCAGTATTTT. Translating it yields CASSLGGSTDTQYF.

The chain has TRBV4-3 and TRBJ2-3, with 12 nucleotides matching TRBD2. Germline values: CDR1 LGHNA, CDR2 YSLEER. V gave up 0 bases and J gave up 8 bases; unmatched junction bases: 15. CDR3 length equals 19 residues. The CDR3, as DNA: TGCGCCAGCAGCCAAGATACTAGCGGGGGGACGTCACGGTATGGTACGCAGTATTTT. Amino acid sequence: CASSQDTSGGTSRYGTQYF.

This clone occurred once. The V and J genes are TRBV5-1 and TRBJ2-3, with 7 positions matching TRBD1. From germline, CDR1 is SGHRS and CDR2 YFSETQ. V lost 2 bases and J lost 6; bases outside the gene matches: 3. The length of the CDR3 is 13 residues. The CDR3 reads CASSLGGMDTQYF. In nucleotides, the CDR3 is TGCGCCAGCAGCTTAGGGGGCATGGATACGCAGTATTTT.

The J gene is TRBJ2-1, the V gene TRBV30, with D perhaps TRBD1 or TRBD2 (5 bases each). The germline gives CDR1 GTSNPN, CDR2 SVGIG (reference sequence). CDR3 length: 13 residues. This CDR3 reads CARSRGRGNEQFF. The CDR3 bases are TGTGCTCGATCACGGGGTAGGGGCAATGAGCAGTTCTTC. Based on the CDR3 plus reference TRBV30 and TRBJ2-1, the full variable domain is SQTIHQWPATLVQPVGSPLSLECTVEGTSNPNLYWYRQAAGRGLQLLFYSVGIGQISSEVPQNLSASRPQDRQFILSSKKLLLSDSGFYLCARSRGRGNEQFFGPGTRLTVL.

The genes are TRBV30 and TRBJ1-2; 7 nucleotides align to TRBD1. The CDR3 runs to 12 residues. The germline gives CDR1 GTSNPN, CDR2 SVGIG (reference sequence). J gave up 8 bases and V 5 bases, and 8 bases lay outside the gene matches. CDR3 sequence (DNA): TGTGCCTGGGACCTCAGGGGGTACGGCTACACCTTC. It yields the protein CAWDLRGYGYTF.

The chain carries TRBV29-1 and TRBJ1-4; no firm D call. In germline, CDR1 is SQVTM, CDR2 ANQGSEA. The CDR3 extends over 11 amino acids. V was cut by 1 base and J by 13 bases, with 10 bases left in between. Here the CDR3 reads CSVEVPPRLFF. The CDR3 nucleotides read TGCAGCGTTGAAGTTCCTCCCCGACTGTTTTTT. Full variable domain (missing parts from reference TRBV29-1 and TRBJ1-4): SAVISQKPSRDICQRGTSLTIQCQVDSQVTMMFWYRQQPGQSLTLIATANQGSEATYESGFVIDKFPISRPNLTFSTLTVSNMSPEDSSIYLCSVEVPPRLFFGSGTQLSVL.

This clone was observed once. In DNA, the CDR3 is TGTGCCAGCAGTTTAAAGTTGATTTTGTGGGGGTGTTGTCTTTCTAGCTATGGCTACACCTTC. Amino acid sequence: CASSLKLILWGCCLSSYGYTF. This chain links TRBV27 with TRBJ1-2; D might be TRBD1 (5 bases). The germline V gene has CDR1 MNHEY and CDR2 SMNVEV (reference sequence). The CDR3 contains 21 residues. V was pared by 2 bases and J by 4 bases, with 32 bases between.